A selection of T cell receptor beta chains follows, all from one sample in a study of blood T cell repertoires in COVID-19. TCRdb's copy holds only in-frame clones and misses some; the assay was immunoSEQ multiplex PCR. The profile shows a few hundred thousand clones, roughly 87% of them singletons. Sequenced material: PBMCs or T cells enriched from blood (not recorded which). The source is a woman aged 25 to 45 who had recovered from COVID-19. Each CDR3 is given with its conserved first and last residue. The order of the fields is J gene, V gene, CDR3 protein.

j_gene: TRBJ2-3
v_gene: TRBV19
CDR3aa: CASSDQRGPRAPLTDTQYF

j_gene: TRBJ1-3
v_gene: TRBV3-1/TRBV3-2
CDR3aa: CASSQGGRWSSGNTIYF

j_gene: TRBJ2-1
v_gene: TRBV9
CDR3aa: CASSTEPVTSGGNNEQFF

j_gene: TRBJ2-2
v_gene: TRBV7-9
CDR3aa: CASSLVREYGGELFF

j_gene: TRBJ2-7
v_gene: TRBV4-2
CDR3aa: CASSQVGSPYEQYF

j_gene: TRBJ2-1
v_gene: TRBV24-1
CDR3aa: CATSAPGLAGSEQFF

j_gene: TRBJ1-2
v_gene: TRBV18
CDR3aa: CASSPDRANYGYTF

j_gene: TRBJ1-2
v_gene: TRBV5-1
CDR3aa: CASSLNRELDGYTF

j_gene: TRBJ1-1
v_gene: TRBV10-2
CDR3aa: CATPGMGNTEAFF

j_gene: TRBJ1-2
v_gene: TRBV18
CDR3aa: CASSPLDLSRGNGYTF

j_gene: TRBJ2-5
v_gene: TRBV9
CDR3aa: CASSPPSSSGATQYF

j_gene: TRBJ1-2
v_gene: TRBV5-1
CDR3aa: CASSLGGTGGPQTNYGYTF

j_gene: TRBJ1-4
v_gene: TRBV6-5
CDR3aa: CASRGRVEKLFF